This T cell receptor (beta chain) was identified during a study of blood T cell repertoires in COVID-19. The germline CDR1 and CDR2 sequences are SGDLS and YYNGEE. CDR3 length equals 16 residues. The V gene end was trimmed by 4 bases and the J gene end by 0 bases; junction bases not matched to a gene: 8. Produced via immunoSEQ multiplex PCR; TCRdb's table is partial and in-frame only. The data hold about 140,000 clones, with roughly 80% observed a single time. This clone was picked up a small number of times. This rearrangement joins TRBV9 to TRBJ1-1; 8 bases are a match to TRBD1. Sequencing input: PBMCs or T cells enriched from blood (not recorded which). The TCR comes from a woman aged 18-29 years who had been exposed to COVID-19. This CDR3 is CASSPRTGLMNTEAFF. CDR3 DNA sequence: TGTGCCAGCAGCCCCCGGACAGGGTTAATGAACACTGAAGCTTTCTTT.